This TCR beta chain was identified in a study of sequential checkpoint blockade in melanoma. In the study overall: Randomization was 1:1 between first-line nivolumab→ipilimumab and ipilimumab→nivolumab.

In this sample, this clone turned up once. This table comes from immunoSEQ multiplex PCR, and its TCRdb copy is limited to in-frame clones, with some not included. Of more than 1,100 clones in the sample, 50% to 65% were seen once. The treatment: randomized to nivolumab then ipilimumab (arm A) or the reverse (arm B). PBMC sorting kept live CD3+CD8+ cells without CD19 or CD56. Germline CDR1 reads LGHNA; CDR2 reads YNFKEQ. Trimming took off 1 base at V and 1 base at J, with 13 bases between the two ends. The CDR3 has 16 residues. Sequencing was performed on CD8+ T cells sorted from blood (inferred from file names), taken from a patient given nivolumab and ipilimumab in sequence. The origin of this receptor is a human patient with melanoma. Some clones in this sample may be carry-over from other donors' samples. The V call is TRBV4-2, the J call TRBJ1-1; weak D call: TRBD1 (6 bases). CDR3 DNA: TGTGCCAGCAGCCAAGGGGGGGGCTGGGGGAACACTGAAGCTTTCTTT. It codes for CASSQGGGWGNTEAFF.